The 21 T cell receptor beta chains given below trace back to one sample, sequenced in a study of blood T cell repertoires in COVID-19. Some clones are missing from TCRdb's copy, which holds only in-frame ones; the method was immunoSEQ multiplex PCR. The table includes around 300,000 clones, approximately 90% detected once. The sequenced sample consisted of PBMCs or T cells enriched from blood (not recorded which). Receptor source: a woman in her 50s who had recovered from COVID-19.

The rearrangement uses TRBV7-2 and TRBJ1-2; D ambiguous. This CDR3 is built from 16 residues. V shed 2 bases and J shed 4 bases, with 17 bases lying between them. Germline CDR1 and CDR2: SGHTA and FQGNSA. This chain's CDR3 is CASSLSVVSEGYGYTF. Here the CDR3 DNA reads TGTGCCAGCAGCTTAAGTGTTGTTTCCGAGGGCTATGGCTACACCTTC.

The CDR3 region is CASSIEPGQGAATNTGELFF. The CDR3, as DNA: TGTGCCAGTAGTATTGAGCCGGGACAGGGGGCTGCAACGAACACCGGGGAGCTGTTTTTT. The genes are TRBV19 and TRBJ2-2, with 12 bases identical to TRBD1. Germline CDR1 reads LNHDA; CDR2 reads SQIVND (reference sequence). The trim removed 3 bases at V and 0 bases at J, leaving 11 bases unmatched. This CDR3 region has 20 residues.

J is TRBJ1-2 and V is TRBV6-5; tentative D call: TRBD1 (5 bases). This CDR3 contains 12 residues. V gave up 5 bases and J gave up 3 bases, with 7 bases separating them. Germline V gives CDR1 MNHEY, CDR2 SVGAGI. The CDR3 sequence is CASSKGHYGYTF. The CDR3 DNA follows: TGTGCCAGCAGTAAGGGGCACTATGGCTACACCTTC.

The V and J genes are TRBV5-5 and TRBJ2-1; D perhaps matches TRBD1 (6 bases). This CDR3 region has 16 residues. V lost 3 bases to trimming and J lost 0 bases, with 13 bases between them. In germline, CDR1 is SGHKS, CDR2 YYEKEE (reference sequence). CDR3 in DNA: TGTGCCAGCAGCTCCGGCTGGACAGCCTCCTACAATGAGCAGTTCTTC. Encoded protein: CASSSGWTASYNEQFF. The complete variable domain, with remaining parts taken from reference TRBV5-5 and TRBJ2-1, reads DAGVTQSPTHLIKTRGQQVTLRCSPISGHKSVSWYQQVLGQGPQFIFQYYEKEERGRGNFPDRFSARQFPNYSSELNVNALLLGDSALYLCASSSGWTASYNEQFFGPGTRLTVL.

The chain links TRBV18 to TRBJ2-2, with TRBD1 matching 7 bases. The CDR3 has 16 amino acids. V gave up 1 base and J gave up 4 bases; unmatched junction bases: 6. Germline V CDR1 and CDR2: KGHSH, LQKENI. Written as DNA, the CDR3 is TGTGCCAGCTCACCACAGTCTGCAGGGGGCACCGGGGAGCTGTTTTTT. Residues: CASSPQSAGGTGELFF.

The chain links TRBV19 to TRBJ1-5, with D perhaps matching TRBD1 (6 bases). Trimming shortened V by 8 bases and J by 5 bases, and 16 bases separated the two germline ends. In germline, CDR1 is LNHDA, CDR2 SQIVND (reference sequence). The CDR3 has 14 amino acids. The CDR3 DNA reads TGTGCCAGTCATATACAGGGAGTGCATCAGCCCCAGCATTTT. Protein: CASHIQGVHQPQHF.

Here the CDR3 DNA reads TGTGCCAGCAGCGTAGACGGGGGTTGGACTGAAGCTTTCTTT. Translating it yields CASSVDGGWTEAFF. This chain joins TRBV9 and TRBJ1-1; a weak D match, TRBD1 (5 bases). Germline values: CDR1 SGDLS, CDR2 YYNGEE. This CDR3 comprises 14 residues. The V end lost 0 bases, the J end lost 5 bases, and 11 bases lay between the germline ends.

The chain couples TRBV4-1 to TRBJ2-1; the match to TRBD2 covers 11 bases. The CDR3 is made up of 15 amino acids. V was clipped by 1 base and J by 6 bases; unmatched bases: 2. The V gene's germline CDR1 is MGHRA and CDR2 YSYEKL. The CDR3 DNA follows: TGCGCCAGCAGCCAAGGCGGGACTAGCGGCAATGAGCAGTTCTTC. This encodes CASSQGGTSGNEQFF.

The V and J genes are TRBV28 and TRBJ2-7; a possible D gene is TRBD1 (5 bases). Germline CDR1 reads MDHEN; CDR2 reads SYDVKM. Between the trimmed V and J ends, which lost 1 base and 6 bases, there was a span of 10 bases. There are 13 residues in the CDR3. CDR3 protein: CASSLSGRGEQYF. For the CDR3, the DNA is TGTGCCAGCAGTTTATCAGGGCGAGGCGAGCAGTACTTC. The variable domain in full, completed from reference TRBV28 and TRBJ2-7, reads DVKVTQSSRYLVKRTGEKVFLECVQDMDHENMFWYRQDPGLGLRLIYFSYDVKMKEKGDIPEGYSVSREKKERFSLILESASTNQTSMYLCASSLSGRGEQYFGPGTRLTVT.

V and J are TRBV29-1 and TRBJ1-2; 10 nucleotides match TRBD1. There are 17 residues in the CDR3. Unmatched junction bases numbered 15, after V lost 4 bases and J lost 4 bases. Germline loops: CDR1 SQVTM, CDR2 ANQGSEA. The CDR3 DNA reads TGCAGCGTTGTGCAGGGACAGGGGTTCGGAGGAGGCTATGGCTACACCTTC. This translates into CSVVQGQGFGGGYGYTF.

V gene TRBV18 combines with J gene TRBJ2-3; no clear D. Germline CDR1 is KGHSH and CDR2 is LQKENI. V was clipped by 6 bases and J by 3 bases, with 7 bases between them. The CDR3 length is 12 residues. The CDR3 here is CASSLATDTQYF. The CDR3 region has the DNA TGTGCCAGCTCCCTTGCGACAGATACGCAGTATTTT. The full variable domain, completed using reference TRBV18 and TRBJ2-3, is NAGVMQNPRHLVRRRGQEARLRCSPMKGHSHVYWYRQLPEEGLKFMVYLQKENIIDESGMPKERFSAEFPKEGPSILRIQQVVRGDSAAYFCASSLATDTQYFGPGTRLTVL.

The chain links TRBV30 to TRBJ1-1; a weak D match, TRBD1 (5 bases). Deletions cut 0 bases from V and 6 bases from J, with 11 bases between. Germline values: CDR1 GTSNPN, CDR2 SVGIG (reference sequence). The CDR3 is 13 amino acids. In DNA form, the CDR3 reads TGTGCCTGGAGTGTGGCGGGGCGGTCTGAAGCTTTCTTT. It is translated as CAWSVAGRSEAFF.

The CDR3 protein is CASSQGGLAGVLYSYEQYF. CDR3 DNA: TGCGCCAGCAGCCAAGGTGGACTAGCGGGAGTCCTCTACTCCTACGAGCAGTACTTC. V is TRBV4-1 and J is TRBJ2-7; 13 bases are shared with TRBD2. The CDR3 loop spans 19 amino acids. The ends lost 1 base at V and 0 bases at J; junction bases unmatched: 9. CDR1 is MGHRA and CDR2 is YSYEKL in the germline V gene.

The CDR3 reads CASSTRLAGRYEQYF. The CDR3 DNA reads TGTGCCAGCAGCACACGACTAGCGGGTCGATACGAGCAGTACTTC. The chain has TRBV7-2 and TRBJ2-7; 10 bases are a match to TRBD2. CDR1 is SGHTA and CDR2 is FQGNSA in the germline V gene. Trimming took 5 bases from V and 4 from J; bases not matched to a gene: 8. CDR3 length: 15 residues.

The chain has TRBV29-1 and TRBJ1-2; no clear D gene. The V gene lost 4 bases and the J gene lost 8 bases, with 14 bases spanning the gap. Germline assignment: CDR1 SQVTM and CDR2 ANQGSEA. The CDR3 runs 12 residues. The CDR3 here is CSVVSGQVGYTF. The CDR3 DNA follows: TGCAGCGTTGTCAGCGGGCAAGTAGGCTACACCTTC.

There are a few counts of this clone. This chain joins TRBV2 and TRBJ1-2; tentatively, D is TRBD1 (6 bases). CDR3 length: 14 residues. CDR1 SNHLY and CDR2 FYNNEI come from the germline V gene. Trimming pared 3 bases from V and 5 bases from J, leaving 13 bases between. The CDR3: CASSDGRQGYGYTF. DNA for the CDR3: TGTGCCAGCAGTGATGGCCGCCAGGGGTATGGCTACACCTTC.

The J gene is TRBJ2-1, the V gene TRBV20-1; a possible D gene is TRBD2 (6 bases). The CDR3 extends over 13 amino acids. Trimming removed 3 bases at V and 2 bases at J, with 8 bases between. Germline V lookup: CDR1 DFQATT, CDR2 SNEGSKA (reference sequence). As DNA, the CDR3 is TGCAGTGCTAGTTTAGCGGCCTACAATGAGCAGTTCTTC. Its protein is CSASLAAYNEQFF.

This clone was observed a single time. The sample contains more than one DNA sequence encoding this CDR3. The chain employs TRBV11-2 and TRBJ1-5; 7 bases fit TRBD1. Trimming removed 0 bases from V and 7 bases from J; junction bases left unmatched: 0. The germline V gene encodes CDR1 SGHAT and CDR2 FQNNGV. There are 13 residues in the CDR3. This chain's CDR3 is CASSLDRGQPQHF. DNA for the CDR3: TGTGCCAGCAGCTTAGACAGGGGGCAGCCCCAGCATTTT.

The chain employs TRBV28 and TRBJ1-1; D gene ambiguous. Trimming took 4 bases from V and 3 from J, leaving 6 bases between them. Germline V gene lookup returns CDR1 MDHEN and CDR2 SYDVKM. The CDR3 covers 12 residues. The CDR3 region is CASSYRDTEAFF. For the CDR3, the DNA is TGTGCCAGCAGTTATCGAGACACTGAAGCTTTCTTT.

The gene calls are TRBV27 and TRBJ1-6; D perhaps matches TRBD1 (6 bases). Trimming left V 2 bases short and J 8 bases short, with 10 bases between. There are 14 residues in the CDR3. Germline V gene lookup returns CDR1 MNHEY and CDR2 SMNVEV (reference sequence). CDR3 region: CASSLGTPYSPLHF. CDR3 sequence (DNA): TGTGCCAGCAGTTTAGGGACACCGTATTCACCCCTCCACTTT.

The V call is TRBV5-1, the J call TRBJ1-2; 7 bases map to TRBD1. Germline V gene sequence: CDR1 SGHRS, CDR2 YFSETQ. V shed 4 bases, J shed 8 bases, and the junction held 11 bases outside the gene matches. CDR3 length equals 14 residues. The CDR3 region is CASSPGGDSLGYTF. The CDR3 DNA reads as TGCGCCAGCAGCCCGGGGGGGGACAGCCTGGGCTACACCTTC.